This record looks at one T cell receptor beta chain sequence and its context. The CDR3 extends over 16 amino acids. This entry is derived from a study of blood T cell repertoires in COVID-19. Background on the study: COVID-19 samples, acute and convalescent, were from the United States, Italy and Spain. The analysed material was cDNA or gDNA that came from T cells, B-cell-depleted T cells, or PBMCs.

Original analysis: Reference gene primer amplification gave nucleated cell count estimates. The table came from immunoSEQ multiplex PCR; TCRdb's copy has only in-frame clones and leaves some out. V, J and clone size derive from that table, while D and trimming were established from the DNA sequence. The sample yields under 300,000 clones, around 86% seen once. This receptor was identified in a young man who had recovered from COVID-19. Sequencing was done on a sample of peripheral blood. V gene TRBV21-1 combines with J gene TRBJ2-1; the table assigns TRBD1, which was not confirmed against the DNA. TRBV21-1 is a listed pseudogene. As DNA, the CDR3 is TGTGCCAGCAGCAAAGTGGGACAGGGGGGTGACAATGAGCAGTTCTTC. This translates into CASSKVGQGGDNEQFF.